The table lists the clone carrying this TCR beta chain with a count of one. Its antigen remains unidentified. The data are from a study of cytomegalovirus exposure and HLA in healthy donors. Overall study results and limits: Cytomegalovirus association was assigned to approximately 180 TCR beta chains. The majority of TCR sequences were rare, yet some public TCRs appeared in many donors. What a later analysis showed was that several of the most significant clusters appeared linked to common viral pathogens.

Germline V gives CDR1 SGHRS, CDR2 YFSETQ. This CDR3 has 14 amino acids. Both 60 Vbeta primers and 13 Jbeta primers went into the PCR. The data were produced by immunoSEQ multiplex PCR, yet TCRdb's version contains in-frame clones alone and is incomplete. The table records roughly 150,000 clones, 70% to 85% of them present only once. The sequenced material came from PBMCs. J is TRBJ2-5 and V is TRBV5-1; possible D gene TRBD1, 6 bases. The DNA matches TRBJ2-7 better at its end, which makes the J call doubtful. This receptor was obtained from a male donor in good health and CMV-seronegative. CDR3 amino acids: CASSLTGRTYEQYF. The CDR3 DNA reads TGCGCCAGCAGCTTGACAGGGAGAACCTACGAGCAGTACTTC.